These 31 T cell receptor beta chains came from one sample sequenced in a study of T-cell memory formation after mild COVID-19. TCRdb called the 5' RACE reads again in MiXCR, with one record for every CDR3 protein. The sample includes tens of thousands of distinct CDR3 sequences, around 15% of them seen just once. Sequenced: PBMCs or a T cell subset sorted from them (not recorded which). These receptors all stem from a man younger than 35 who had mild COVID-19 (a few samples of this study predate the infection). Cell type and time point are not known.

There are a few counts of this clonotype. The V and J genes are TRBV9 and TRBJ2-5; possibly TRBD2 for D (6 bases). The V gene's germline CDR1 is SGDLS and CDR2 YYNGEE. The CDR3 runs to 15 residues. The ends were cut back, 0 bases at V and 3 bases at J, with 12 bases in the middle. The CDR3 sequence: CASSVDVAGKETQYF. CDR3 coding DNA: TGTGCCAGCAGCGTAGATGTGGCGGGGAAAGAGACCCAGTACTTC.

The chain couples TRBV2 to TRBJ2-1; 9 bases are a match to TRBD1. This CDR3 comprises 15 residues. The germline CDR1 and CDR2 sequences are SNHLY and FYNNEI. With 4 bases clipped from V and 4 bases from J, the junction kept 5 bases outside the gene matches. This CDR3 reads CASSGWDRDYNEQFF. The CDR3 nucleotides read TGTGCCAGCAGTGGCTGGGACAGGGATTACAATGAGCAGTTCTTC.

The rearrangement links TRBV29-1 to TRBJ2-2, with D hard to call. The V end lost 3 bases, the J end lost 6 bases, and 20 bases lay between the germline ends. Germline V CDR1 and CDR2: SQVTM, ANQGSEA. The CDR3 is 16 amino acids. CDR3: CSVDILGQTVPGELFF. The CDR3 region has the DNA TGCAGCGTTGACATCCTGGGCCAAACAGTACCCGGGGAGCTGTTTTTT.

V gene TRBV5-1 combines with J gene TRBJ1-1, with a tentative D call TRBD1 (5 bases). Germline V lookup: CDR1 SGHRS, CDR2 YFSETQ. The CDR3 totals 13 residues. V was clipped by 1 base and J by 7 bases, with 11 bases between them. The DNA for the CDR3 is TGCGCCAGCAGCTTGACACAGGTGGGTGAAGCTTTCTTT. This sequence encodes CASSLTQVGEAFF. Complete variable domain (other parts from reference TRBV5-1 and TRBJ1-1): KAGVTQTPRYLIKTRGQQVTLSCSPISGHRSVSWYQQTPGQGLQFLFEYFSETQRNKGNFPGRFSGRQFSNSRSEMNVSTLELGDSALYLCASSLTQVGEAFFGQGTRLTVV.

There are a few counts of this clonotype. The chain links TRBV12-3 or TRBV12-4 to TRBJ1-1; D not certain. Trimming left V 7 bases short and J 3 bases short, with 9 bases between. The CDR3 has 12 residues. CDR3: CASTPRYTEAFF. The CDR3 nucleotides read TGTGCCAGCACCCCGAGATACACTGAAGCTTTCTTT.

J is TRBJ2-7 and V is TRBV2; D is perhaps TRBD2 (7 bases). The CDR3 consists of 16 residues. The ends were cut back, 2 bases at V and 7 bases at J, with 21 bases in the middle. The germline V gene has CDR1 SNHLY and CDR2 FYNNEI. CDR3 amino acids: CASSEYSGGSLGEQYF. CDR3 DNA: TGTGCCAGCAGTGAATATTCGGGGGGCTCGCTGGGGGAGCAGTACTTC.

Here the CDR3 reads CATSDPGQDHEQFF. CDR3 in DNA: TGTGCCACCAGTGACCCTGGACAGGACCATGAGCAGTTCTTC. The chain couples TRBV24-1 to TRBJ2-1, with TRBD1 matching over 7 bases. V shed 4 bases, J shed 8 bases, and the junction held 7 bases outside the gene matches. This CDR3 contains 14 residues. The V gene's germline CDR1 is KGHDR and CDR2 SFDVKD.

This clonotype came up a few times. The CDR3 sequence: CASSQATGAGEKLFF. The CDR3 DNA sequence: TGCGCCAGCAGCCAAGCGACAGGGGCAGGTGAAAAACTGTTTTTT. The chain carries TRBV4-3 and TRBJ1-4; 8 bases map to TRBD1. Germline CDR1 is LGHNA and CDR2 is YSLEER. CDR3 length: 15 residues. J gave up 7 bases and V 1 base, and 5 bases lay outside the gene matches.

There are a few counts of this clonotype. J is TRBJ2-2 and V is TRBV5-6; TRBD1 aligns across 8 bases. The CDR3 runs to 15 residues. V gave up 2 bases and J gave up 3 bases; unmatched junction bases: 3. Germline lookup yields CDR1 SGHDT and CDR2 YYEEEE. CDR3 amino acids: CASSFGTGYTGELFF. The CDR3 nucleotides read TGTGCCAGCAGCTTCGGGACAGGATACACCGGGGAGCTGTTTTTT.

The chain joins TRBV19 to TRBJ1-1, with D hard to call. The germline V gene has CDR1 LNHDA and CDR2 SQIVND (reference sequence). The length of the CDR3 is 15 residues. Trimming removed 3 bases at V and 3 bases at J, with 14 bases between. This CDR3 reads CASSIRAGSDTEAFF. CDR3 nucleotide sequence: TGTGCCAGTAGTATCCGGGCGGGATCGGACACTGAAGCTTTCTTT.

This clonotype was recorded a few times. CDR3 in DNA: TGTGCCAGCAGTTTGTACAGAACCACCGGGGAGCTGTTTTTT. It is translated as CASSLYRTTGELFF. The J gene is TRBJ2-2, the V gene TRBV12-3 or TRBV12-4, with unresolved D. V was pared by 3 bases and J by 4 bases, with 9 bases between. The CDR3 has 14 amino acids.

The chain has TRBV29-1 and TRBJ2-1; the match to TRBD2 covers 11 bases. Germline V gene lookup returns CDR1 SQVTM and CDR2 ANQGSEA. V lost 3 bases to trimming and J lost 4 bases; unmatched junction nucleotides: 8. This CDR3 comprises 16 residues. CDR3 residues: CSVEDLTSGGYNEQFF. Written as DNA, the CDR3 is TGCAGCGTTGAGGACCTTACTAGCGGGGGATACAATGAGCAGTTCTTC.

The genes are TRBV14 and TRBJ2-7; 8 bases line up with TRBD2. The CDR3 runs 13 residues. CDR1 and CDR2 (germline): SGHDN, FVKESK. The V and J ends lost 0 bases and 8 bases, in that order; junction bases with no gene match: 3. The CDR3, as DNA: TGTGCCAGCAGCCAAGAACTAGCGGCACAGCAGTACTTC. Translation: CASSQELAAQQYF. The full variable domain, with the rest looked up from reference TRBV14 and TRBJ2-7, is EAGVTQFPSHSVIEKGQTVTLRCDPISGHDNLYWYRRVMGKEIKFLLHFVKESKQDESGMPNNRFLAERTGGTYSTLKVQPAELEDSGVYFCASSQELAAQQYFGPGTRLTVT.

The CDR3 DNA reads TGTGCCAGCAGCTTAACAGGGGTATTTGACACCATATATTTT. This gives the protein CASSLTGVFDTIYF. This chain joins TRBV7-9 and TRBJ1-3; 7 bases are a match to TRBD1. The CDR3 is 14 amino acids. The V and J ends lost 2 bases and 8 bases, in that order; junction bases with no gene match: 6. Per germline, CDR1 SEHNR and CDR2 FQNEAQ (reference sequence).

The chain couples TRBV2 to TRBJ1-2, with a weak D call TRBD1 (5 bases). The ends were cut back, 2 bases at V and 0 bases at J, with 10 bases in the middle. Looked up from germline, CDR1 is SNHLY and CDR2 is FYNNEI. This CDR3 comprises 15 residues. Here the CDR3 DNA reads TGTGCCAGCAGTGAAACATGGGGGGCTAACTATGGCTACACCTTC. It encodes CASSETWGANYGYTF.

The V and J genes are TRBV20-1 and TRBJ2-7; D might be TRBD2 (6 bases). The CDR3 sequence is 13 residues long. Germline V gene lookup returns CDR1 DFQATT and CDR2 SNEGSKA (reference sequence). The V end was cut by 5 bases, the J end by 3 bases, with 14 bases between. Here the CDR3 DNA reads TGCAGTGCTCCCCCACTCGGGAGCTACGAGCAGTACGTC. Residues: CSAPPLGSYEQYV.

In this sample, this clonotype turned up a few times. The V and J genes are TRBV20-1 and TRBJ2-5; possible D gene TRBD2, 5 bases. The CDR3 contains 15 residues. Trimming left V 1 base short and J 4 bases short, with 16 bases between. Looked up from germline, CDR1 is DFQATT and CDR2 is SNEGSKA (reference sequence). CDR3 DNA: TGCAGTGCTAGAGCATTCCAGCTGGAGGTAGAGACCCAGTACTTC. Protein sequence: CSARAFQLEVETQYF.

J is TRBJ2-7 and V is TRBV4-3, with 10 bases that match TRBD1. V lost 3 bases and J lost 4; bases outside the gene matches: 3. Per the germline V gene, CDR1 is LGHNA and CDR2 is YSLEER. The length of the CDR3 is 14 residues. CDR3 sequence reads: CASSHDRGRYEQYF. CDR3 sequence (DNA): TGCGCCAGCAGCCACGACAGGGGGCGATACGAGCAGTACTTC.

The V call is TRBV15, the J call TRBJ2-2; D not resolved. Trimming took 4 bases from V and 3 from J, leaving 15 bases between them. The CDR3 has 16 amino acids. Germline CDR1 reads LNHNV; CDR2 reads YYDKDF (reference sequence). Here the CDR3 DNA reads TGTGCCACCAGCATCGACCATCGGCGATACACCGGGGAGCTGTTTTTT. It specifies CATSIDHRRYTGELFF.

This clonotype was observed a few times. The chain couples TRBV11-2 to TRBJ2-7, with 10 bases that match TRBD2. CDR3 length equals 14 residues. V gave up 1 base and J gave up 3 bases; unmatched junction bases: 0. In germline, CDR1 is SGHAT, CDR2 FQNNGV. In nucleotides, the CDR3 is TGTGCCAGCAGCTTAGTAGCGGGGGGCTACGAGCAGTACGTC. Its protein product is CASSLVAGGYEQYV.

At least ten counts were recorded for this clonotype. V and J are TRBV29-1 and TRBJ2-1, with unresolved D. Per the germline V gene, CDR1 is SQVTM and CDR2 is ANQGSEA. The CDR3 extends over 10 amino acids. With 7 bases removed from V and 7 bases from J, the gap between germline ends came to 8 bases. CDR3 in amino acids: CSAVENEQFF. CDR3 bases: TGCAGCGCCGTCGAAAATGAGCAGTTCTTC.

CDR3 loop: CASNSQPRTGNEQYF. CDR3 nucleotides: TGTGCCAGCAACTCCCAGCCGAGGACAGGGAACGAGCAGTACTTC. V and J are TRBV5-6 and TRBJ2-7, with 8 bases lining up with TRBD1. V trimming: 6 bases; J trimming: 5 bases; junction bases outside the gene matches: 13. Germline V gene data show CDR1 as SGHDT and CDR2 as YYEEEE. This CDR3 has 15 amino acids.

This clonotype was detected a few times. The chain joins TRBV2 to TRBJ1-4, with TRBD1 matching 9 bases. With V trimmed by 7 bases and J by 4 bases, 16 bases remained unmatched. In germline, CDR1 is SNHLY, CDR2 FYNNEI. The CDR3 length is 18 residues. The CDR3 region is CASIAQGARGTNNEKLFF. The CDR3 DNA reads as TGTGCCAGCATCGCACAGGGGGCAAGGGGGACAAATAATGAAAAACTGTTTTTT.

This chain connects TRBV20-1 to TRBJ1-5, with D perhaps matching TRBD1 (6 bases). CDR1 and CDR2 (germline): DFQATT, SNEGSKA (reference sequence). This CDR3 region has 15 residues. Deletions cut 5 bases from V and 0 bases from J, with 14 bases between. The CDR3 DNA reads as TGCAGTGCTCCGGACAGAGCCCATAGCAATCAGCCCCAGCATTTT. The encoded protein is CSAPDRAHSNQPQHF.

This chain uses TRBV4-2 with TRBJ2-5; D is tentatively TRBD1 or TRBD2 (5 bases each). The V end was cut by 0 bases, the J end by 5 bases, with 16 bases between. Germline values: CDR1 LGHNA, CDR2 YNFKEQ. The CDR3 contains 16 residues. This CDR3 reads CASSQERGASGETQYF. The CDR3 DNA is TGTGCCAGCAGCCAAGAGCGAGGGGCCTCGGGGGAGACCCAGTACTTC.

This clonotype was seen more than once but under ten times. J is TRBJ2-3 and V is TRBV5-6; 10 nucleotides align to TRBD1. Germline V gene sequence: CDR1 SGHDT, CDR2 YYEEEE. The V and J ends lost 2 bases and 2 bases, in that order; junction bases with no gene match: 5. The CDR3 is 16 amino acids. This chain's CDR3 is CASSFTGTGVTDTQYF. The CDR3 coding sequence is TGTGCCAGCAGCTTTACAGGGACAGGGGTCACAGATACGCAGTATTTT.

The CDR3 coding sequence is TGCAGTGCTAGAGATGACAGGGGGACCCAGCATTTT. Protein sequence: CSARDDRGTQHF. This chain joins TRBV20-1 and TRBJ1-5; 9 nucleotides line up with TRBD1. Trimming cost V 0 bases and J 11 bases; bases outside gene matches: 2. Per the germline V gene, CDR1 is DFQATT and CDR2 is SNEGSKA (reference sequence). The CDR3 contains 12 residues.

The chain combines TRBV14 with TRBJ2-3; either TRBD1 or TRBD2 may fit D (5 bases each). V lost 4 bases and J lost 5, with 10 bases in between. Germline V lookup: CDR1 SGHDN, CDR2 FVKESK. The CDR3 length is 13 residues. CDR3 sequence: CASSLGTGDTQYF. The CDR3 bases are TGTGCCAGCAGCCTGGGGACCGGAGATACGCAGTATTTT.

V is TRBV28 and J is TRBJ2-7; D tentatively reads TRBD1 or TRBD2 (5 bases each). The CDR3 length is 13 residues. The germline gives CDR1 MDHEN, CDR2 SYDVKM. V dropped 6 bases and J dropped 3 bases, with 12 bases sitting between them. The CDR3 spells CASSSGRSYEQYV. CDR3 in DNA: TGTGCCAGCAGCTCGGGACGGAGCTACGAGCAGTACGTC.

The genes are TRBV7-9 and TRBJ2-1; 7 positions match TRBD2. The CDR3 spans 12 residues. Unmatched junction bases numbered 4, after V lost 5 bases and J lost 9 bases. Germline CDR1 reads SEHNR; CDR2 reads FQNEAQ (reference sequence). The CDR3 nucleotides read TGTGCCAGCAGCCTACTAGCGCTTGAGCAGTTCTTC. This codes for CASSLLALEQFF.

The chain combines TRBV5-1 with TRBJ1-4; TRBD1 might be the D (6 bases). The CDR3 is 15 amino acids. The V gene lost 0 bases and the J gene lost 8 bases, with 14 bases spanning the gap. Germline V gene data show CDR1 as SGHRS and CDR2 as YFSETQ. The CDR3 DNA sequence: TGCGCCAGCAGCTTGGGCCAGGGGTTTTACGAAAAACTGTTTTTT. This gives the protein CASSLGQGFYEKLFF. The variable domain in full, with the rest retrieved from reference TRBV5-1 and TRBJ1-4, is KAGVTQTPRYLIKTRGQQVTLSCSPISGHRSVSWYQQTPGQGLQFLFEYFSETQRNKGNFPGRFSGRQFSNSRSEMNVSTLELGDSALYLCASSLGQGFYEKLFFGSGTQLSVL.